The clone carrying this T cell receptor (beta chain) showed up many times. As yet, its antigen is unknown. Because this beta chain is a stray read in a library intended to capture alpha chains, its abundance should not be given much weight. The source of the sample is a study of spatial heterogeneity in lung cancer. The time point denotes: sample taken at primary tumor resection. From the 5' RACE reads, TCRdb called clonotypes with MiXCR, one entry per CDR3 protein. The table records about 19,000 distinct CDR3 sequences, approximately 10% of them present only once. Overall study results and limits: It was found that expanded intratumoral alpha and beta TCR counts tracked tumor mutation counts. Ubiquitous and regional nonsynonymous mutations were tracked by counts of ubiquitous and regional expanded TCRs, respectively.

V gave up 3 bases and J gave up 5 bases, with 15 bases separating them. Germline CDR1 reads LNHDA; CDR2 reads SQIVND (reference sequence). This CDR3 region has 15 residues. V is TRBV19 and J is TRBJ2-3, with D perhaps TRBD2 (5 bases). This material consisted of lung tumor tissue, taken at surgery. This TCR was sampled from a female donor with early-stage non-small cell lung cancer. The CDR3 DNA sequence: TGTGCCAGTAGTATGCTGAGCGGTAGAGAAGATACGCAGTATTTT. This sequence encodes CASSMLSGREDTQYF.